This T cell receptor beta chain was identified in a study of CD8 T cells in ankylosing spondylitis. As regards this clonotype: Its antigen is not known.

From germline, CDR1 is SGHDT and CDR2 YYEEEE. The CDR3 runs to 16 residues. V trimming: 0 bases; J trimming: 6 bases; junction bases outside the gene matches: 7. Findings and caveats of the study: Clones linked to disease, bearing a CD8+ phenotype, were relatively rare in peripheral blood. Ankylosing spondylitis blood seemed to carry a telltale TCR beta motif made of several highly homologous variants. Previously reported in reactive arthritis synovial fluid and blood were some of the motif variants. Reports say disease-linked clones showed up significantly more in matched ankylosing spondylitis synovial fluid.

A quantitative 5'-RACE method, one with molecular barcodes, was used to make TCR beta libraries. MiXCR, run by TCRdb on the 5' RACE reads, gives a single entry per CDR3 protein. The table lists around 440,000 distinct CDR3 sequences, 17% of them singletons. This receptor was identified in a male donor with ankylosing spondylitis. The sample taken for sequencing was blood, either unsorted or a sorted T cell fraction (not recorded which). The chain links TRBV5-6 to TRBJ2-1; 9 bases map to TRBD2. CDR3 amino acids: CASSLASSGMVNEQFF. Written as DNA, the CDR3 is TGTGCCAGCAGCTTGGCCTCTAGCGGGATGGTCAATGAGCAGTTCTTC.